The 13 T cell receptor beta chains reported below all come from one sample, sequenced in a study of T cells in Graves' hyperthyroidism and ophthalmopathy. Researchers amplified the TCR beta CDR3 regions from RNA transcripts. First-round RT-PCR with HTBI primers amplified the TCR CDR3 region. TCRdb reprocessed the multiplex PCR reads with MiXCR, giving one entry per CDR3 protein. The table includes approximately 400,000 distinct CDR3 sequences, 13% detected once. Sequenced sample: blood. These receptors were taken from a man aged 25-40 years with Graves' hyperthyroidism that later progressed to Graves' ophthalmopathy.

The chain has TRBV25-1 and TRBJ1-5; 8 bases match TRBD1. The CDR3 covers 13 residues. Germline CDR1 MGHDK, CDR2 SYGVNS. V was clipped by 8 bases and J by 9 bases; unmatched bases: 9. CDR3 coding DNA: TGTGCCAGCTCCGGGACAGGCCTCAGGCCCCAGCATTTT. As protein: CASSGTGLRPQHF.

This clonotype was recorded at least ten times. The rearrangement uses TRBV28 and TRBJ1-6; 7 positions match TRBD1. The CDR3 contains 15 residues. CDR1 MDHEN and CDR2 SYDVKM come from the germline V gene. V gave up 5 bases and J gave up 6 bases; unmatched junction bases: 7. The CDR3 region is CASSDQTGINSPLHF. In nucleotides, the CDR3 is TGTGCCAGCAGTGACCAGACAGGGATTAATTCACCCCTCCACTTT.

Many counts were recorded for this clonotype. The chain employs TRBV11-2 and TRBJ2-2, with D possibly called TRBD1 or TRBD2 (6 bases each). This CDR3 contains 15 residues. The V gene lost 2 bases and the J gene lost 2 bases, with 9 bases spanning the gap. Germline lookup yields CDR1 SGHAT and CDR2 FQNNGV. For the CDR3, the DNA is TGTGCCAGCAGCTTAACAGGGACTAACACCGGGGAGCTGTTTTTT. Encoded protein: CASSLTGTNTGELFF.

This clonotype was seen more than once but under ten times. J is TRBJ2-2 and V is TRBV9; TRBD2 aligns across 7 bases. This CDR3 comprises 16 residues. Germline lookup yields CDR1 SGDLS and CDR2 YYNGEE. The junction had 3 bases not matched to a gene; V was cut back by 0 bases and J by 1 base. The CDR3 nucleotides are TGTGCCAGCAGCGTAGTTGAGCGGGAGAACACCGGGGAGCTGTTTTTT. It yields the protein CASSVVERENTGELFF.

In its sample, this clonotype was seen many times. CDR3 in DNA: TGTGCCAGCAGCCGTTCACAGGGGGCCGTCTACGAGCAGTACTTC. Protein: CASSRSQGAVYEQYF. The chain joins TRBV11-3 to TRBJ2-7, with 9 bases fitting TRBD1. Germline V CDR1 and CDR2: SGHNT, YENEEA. The CDR3 has 15 amino acids. V shed 5 bases and J 3 bases; nucleotides not matched to a gene: 8.

This clonotype was detected ten times or more. An end of the junction differs from the germline gene, which may be a read error. The chain carries TRBV5-1 and TRBJ1-5; D uncertain. Germline V gene sequence: CDR1 SGHRS, CDR2 YFSETQ. The CDR3 length is 13 residues. CDR3 residues: CASSFSGNQPQHF. The CDR3 DNA sequence: TGTGCCAGCAGTTTTAGTGGCAATCAGCCCCAGCATTTT.

This clonotype was detected ten times or more. The chain couples TRBV7-8 to TRBJ1-4; D gene ambiguous. The CDR3 is 18 residues long. Germline assignment: CDR1 SGHVS and CDR2 FQNEAQ. Trimming took off 0 bases at V and 0 bases at J, with 14 bases between the two ends. CDR3 loop: CASSLASRRISTNEKLFF. The CDR3 DNA is TGTGCCAGCAGCTTAGCCTCTCGCAGGATATCAACTAATGAAAAACTGTTTTTT. The full variable domain, rest sourced from reference TRBV7-8 and TRBJ1-4, is GAGVSQSPRYKVAKRGQDVALRCDPISGHVSLFWYQQALGQGPEFLTYFQNEAQLDKSGLPSDRFFAERPEGSVSTLKIQRTQQEDSAVYLCASSLASRRISTNEKLFFGSGTQLSVL.

The chain has TRBV15 and TRBJ1-3; D unclear. Trimming took 0 bases from V and 6 from J, leaving 21 bases between them. Germline CDR1 is LNHNV and CDR2 is YYDKDF (reference sequence). CDR3 size: 18 residues. For the CDR3, the DNA is TGTGCCACCAGCAGAGATCAAAGTAGGCCCACCGGGGAAAACACCATATATTTT. Encoded protein: CATSRDQSRPTGENTIYF.

The sample holds many counts of this clonotype. The chain carries TRBV20-1 and TRBJ2-4; D is perhaps TRBD1 (6 bases). CDR1 is DFQATT, CDR2 SNEGSKA, per germline (reference sequence). CDR3 size: 14 residues. The V end was cut by 3 bases, the J end by 6 bases, with 15 bases between. The CDR3 loop reads CSASNRDTRNIQYF. CDR3 DNA sequence: TGCAGTGCTAGTAACCGGGACACTAGAAACATTCAGTACTTC.

This clonotype was seen many times. This chain links TRBV12-3 or TRBV12-4 with TRBJ1-1; TRBD1 matches 8 bases. This CDR3 has 14 residues. J gave up 4 bases and V 6 bases, and 7 bases lay outside the gene matches. The CDR3 reads CASSDRGGSTEAFF. CDR3 bases: TGTGCCAGCAGCGACAGGGGAGGTAGCACTGAAGCTTTCTTT.

This clonotype was counted at least ten times. The rearrangement joins TRBV20-1 to TRBJ1-1; the D is unclear. CDR1 DFQATT and CDR2 SNEGSKA come from the germline V gene (reference sequence). Deletions cut 0 bases from V and 3 bases from J, with 14 bases between. This CDR3 contains 15 residues. The CDR3 spells CSARDPAESYTEAFF. The CDR3 DNA reads TGCAGTGCTAGAGATCCAGCAGAGTCGTACACTGAAGCTTTCTTT.

This clonotype was seen ten or more times. V usage is TRBV7-2 and J usage is TRBJ2-1; 11 nucleotides line up with TRBD1. The trim removed 0 bases at V and 3 bases at J, leaving 1 base unmatched. The CDR3 is 16 amino acids. CDR1 is SGHTA and CDR2 is FQGNSA in the germline V gene. The CDR3: CASSLAGTGGYNEQFF. CDR3 bases: TGTGCCAGCAGCTTAGCGGGGACAGGGGGCTACAATGAGCAGTTCTTC.

This clonotype was detected only a few times. The chain employs TRBV6-1 and TRBJ2-1, with TRBD1 matching 8 bases. This CDR3 region has 15 residues. The V and J ends lost 2 bases and 2 bases, in that order; junction bases with no gene match: 2. The germline CDR1 and CDR2 sequences are MNHNS and SASEGT. CDR3 nucleotides: TGTGCCAGCAGTGAACCGGGACAGGCCTACAATGAGCAGTTCTTC. Translated, it gives CASSEPGQAYNEQFF.